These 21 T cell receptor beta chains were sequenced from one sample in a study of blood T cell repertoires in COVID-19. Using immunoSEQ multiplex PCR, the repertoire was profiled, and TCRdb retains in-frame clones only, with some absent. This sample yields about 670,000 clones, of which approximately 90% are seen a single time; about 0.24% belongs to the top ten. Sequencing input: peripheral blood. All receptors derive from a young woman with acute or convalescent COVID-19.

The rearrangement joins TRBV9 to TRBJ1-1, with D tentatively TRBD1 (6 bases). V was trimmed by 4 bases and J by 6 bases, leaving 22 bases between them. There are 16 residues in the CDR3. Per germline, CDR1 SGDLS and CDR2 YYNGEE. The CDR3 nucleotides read TGTGCCAGCAGCCTATACGCCCAGGGGAGTTGGGCTGAAGCTTTCTTT. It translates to CASSLYAQGSWAEAFF. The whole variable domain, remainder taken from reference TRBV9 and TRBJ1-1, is DSGVTQTPKHLITATGQRVTLRCSPRSGDLSVYWYQQSLDQGLQFLIQYYNGEERAKGNILERFSAQQFPDLHSELNLSSLELGDSALYFCASSLYAQGSWAEAFFGQGTRLTVV.

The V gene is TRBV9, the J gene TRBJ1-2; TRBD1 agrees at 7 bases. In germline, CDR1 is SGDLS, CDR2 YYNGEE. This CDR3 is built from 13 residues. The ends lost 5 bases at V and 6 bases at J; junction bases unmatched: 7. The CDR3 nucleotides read TGTGCCAGCAGTTCTCAGGGGGAAGATGGCTACACCTTC. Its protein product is CASSSQGEDGYTF.

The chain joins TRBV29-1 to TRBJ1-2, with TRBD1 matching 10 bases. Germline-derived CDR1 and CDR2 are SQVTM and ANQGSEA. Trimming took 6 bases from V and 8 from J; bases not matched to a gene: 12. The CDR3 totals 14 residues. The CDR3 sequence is CSVGGQGPKVGYTF. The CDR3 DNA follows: TGCAGCGTGGGGGGACAGGGGCCTAAGGTCGGCTACACCTTC.

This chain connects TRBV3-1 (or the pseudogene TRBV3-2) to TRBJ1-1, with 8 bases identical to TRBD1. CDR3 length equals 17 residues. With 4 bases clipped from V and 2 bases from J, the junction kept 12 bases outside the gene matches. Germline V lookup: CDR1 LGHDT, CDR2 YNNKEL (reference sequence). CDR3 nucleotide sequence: TGTGCCAGCAGCCCGATCCGTCCGACAGGGGTAAACACTGAAGCTTTCTTT. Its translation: CASSPIRPTGVNTEAFF.

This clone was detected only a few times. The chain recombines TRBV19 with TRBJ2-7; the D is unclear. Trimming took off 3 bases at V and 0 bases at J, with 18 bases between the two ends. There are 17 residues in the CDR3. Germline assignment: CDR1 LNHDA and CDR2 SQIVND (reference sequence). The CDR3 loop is CASSIRHGNPSSYEQYF. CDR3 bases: TGTGCCAGTAGTATTCGCCACGGAAACCCTAGCTCCTACGAGCAGTACTTC.

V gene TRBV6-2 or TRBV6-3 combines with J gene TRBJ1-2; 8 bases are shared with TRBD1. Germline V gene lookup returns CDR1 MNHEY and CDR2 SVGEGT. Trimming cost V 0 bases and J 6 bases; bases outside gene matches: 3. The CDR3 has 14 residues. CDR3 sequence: CASSYSQGANGYTF. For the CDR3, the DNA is TGTGCCAGCAGTTACTCCCAGGGGGCGAATGGCTACACCTTC.

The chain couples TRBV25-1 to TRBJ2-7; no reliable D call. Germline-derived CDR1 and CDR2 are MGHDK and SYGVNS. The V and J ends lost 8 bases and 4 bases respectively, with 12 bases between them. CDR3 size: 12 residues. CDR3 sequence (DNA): TGTGCCAGCGCGACTGAATCTTACGAGCAGTACTTC. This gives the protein CASATESYEQYF.

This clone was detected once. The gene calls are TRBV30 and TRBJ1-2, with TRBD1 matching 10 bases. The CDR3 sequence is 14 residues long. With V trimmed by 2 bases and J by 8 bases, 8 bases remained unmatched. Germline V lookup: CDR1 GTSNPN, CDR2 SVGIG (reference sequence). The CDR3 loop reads CAWSYDRGPLGYTF. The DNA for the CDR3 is TGTGCCTGGAGTTACGACAGGGGGCCGTTGGGCTACACCTTC.

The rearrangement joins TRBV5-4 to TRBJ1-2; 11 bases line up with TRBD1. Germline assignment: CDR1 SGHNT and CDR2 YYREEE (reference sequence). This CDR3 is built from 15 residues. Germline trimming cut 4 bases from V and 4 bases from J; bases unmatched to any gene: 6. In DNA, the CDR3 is TGTGCCAGCAGCCGGGACAGGGGGACGACCTATGGCTACACCTTC. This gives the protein CASSRDRGTTYGYTF.

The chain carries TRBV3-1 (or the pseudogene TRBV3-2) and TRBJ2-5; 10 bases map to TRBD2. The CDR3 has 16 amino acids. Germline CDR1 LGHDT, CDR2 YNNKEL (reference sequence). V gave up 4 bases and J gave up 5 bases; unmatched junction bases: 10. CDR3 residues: CASSPTGLAVVETQYF. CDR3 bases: TGTGCCAGCAGCCCCACAGGACTAGCGGTTGTGGAGACCCAGTACTTC.

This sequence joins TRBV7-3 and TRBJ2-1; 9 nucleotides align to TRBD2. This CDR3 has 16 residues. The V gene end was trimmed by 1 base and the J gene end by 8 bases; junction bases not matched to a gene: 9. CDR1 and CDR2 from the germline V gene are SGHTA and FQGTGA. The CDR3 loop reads CASSLKAGGPWYEQFF. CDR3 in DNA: TGTGCCAGCAGCTTAAAAGCGGGGGGCCCCTGGTATGAGCAGTTCTTC.

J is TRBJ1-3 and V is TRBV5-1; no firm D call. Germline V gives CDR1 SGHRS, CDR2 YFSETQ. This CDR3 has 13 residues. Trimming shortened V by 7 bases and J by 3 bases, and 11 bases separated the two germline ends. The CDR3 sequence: CASSGRDGNTIYF. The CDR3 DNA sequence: TGCGCCAGCTCCGGGAGAGATGGAAACACCATATATTTT.

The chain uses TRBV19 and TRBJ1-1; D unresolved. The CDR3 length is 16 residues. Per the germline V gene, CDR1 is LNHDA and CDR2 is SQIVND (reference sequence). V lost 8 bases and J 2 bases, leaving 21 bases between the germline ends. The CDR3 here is CASAFRVAGINTEAFF. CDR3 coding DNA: TGTGCCAGTGCCTTCCGGGTCGCTGGTATAAACACTGAAGCTTTCTTT.

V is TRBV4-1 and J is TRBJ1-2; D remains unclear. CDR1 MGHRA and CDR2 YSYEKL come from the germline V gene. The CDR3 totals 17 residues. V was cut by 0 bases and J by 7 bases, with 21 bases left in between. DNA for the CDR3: TGCGCCAGCAGCCAAGAAATGAGGGAGACCTCCTTAGGTGGCTACACCTTC. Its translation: CASSQEMRETSLGGYTF.

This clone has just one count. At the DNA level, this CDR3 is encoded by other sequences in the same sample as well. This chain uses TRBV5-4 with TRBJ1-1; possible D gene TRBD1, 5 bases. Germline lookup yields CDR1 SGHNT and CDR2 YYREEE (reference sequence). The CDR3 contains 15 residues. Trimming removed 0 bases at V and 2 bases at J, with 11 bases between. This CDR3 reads CASSLGGQGNTEAFF. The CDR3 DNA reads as TGTGCCAGCAGCTTGGGGGGCCAGGGCAACACTGAAGCTTTCTTT.

In DNA, the CDR3 is TGTGCCAGCAGCCACGGACAGCGTCAGGGTGGCTACACCTTC. Protein: CASSHGQRQGGYTF. J is TRBJ1-2 and V is TRBV3-1 (or the pseudogene TRBV3-2); TRBD1 might be the D (6 bases). The CDR3 runs to 14 residues. V was cut by 3 bases and J by 7 bases, with 15 bases left in between. CDR1 LGHDT and CDR2 YNNKEL come from the germline V gene (reference sequence).

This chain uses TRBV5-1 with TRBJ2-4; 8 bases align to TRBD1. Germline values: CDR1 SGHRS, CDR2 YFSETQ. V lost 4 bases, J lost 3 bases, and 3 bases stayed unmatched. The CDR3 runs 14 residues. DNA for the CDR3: TGCGCCAGCAGCGGAACAGGGGGCAAAAACATTCAGTACTTC. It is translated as CASSGTGGKNIQYF.

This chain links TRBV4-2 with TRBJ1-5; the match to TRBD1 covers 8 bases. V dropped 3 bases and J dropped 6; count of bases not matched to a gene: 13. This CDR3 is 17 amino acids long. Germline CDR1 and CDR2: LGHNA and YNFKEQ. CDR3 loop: CASSQGGPDRGSQPQHF. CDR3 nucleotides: TGTGCCAGCAGCCAGGGAGGTCCTGACAGGGGAAGTCAGCCCCAGCATTTT.

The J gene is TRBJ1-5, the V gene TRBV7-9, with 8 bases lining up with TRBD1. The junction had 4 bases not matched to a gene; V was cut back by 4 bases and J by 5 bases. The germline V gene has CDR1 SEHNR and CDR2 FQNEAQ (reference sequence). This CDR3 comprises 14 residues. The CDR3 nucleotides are TGTGCCAGCAGCTCGGACAGGGTTCATCAGCCCCAGCATTTT. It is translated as CASSSDRVHQPQHF. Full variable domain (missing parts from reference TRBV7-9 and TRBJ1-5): DTGVSQNPRHKITKRGQNVTFRCDPISEHNRLYWYRQTLGQGPEFLTYFQNEAQLEKSRLLSDRFSAERPKGSFSTLEIQRTEQGDSAMYLCASSSDRVHQPQHFGDGTRLSIL.

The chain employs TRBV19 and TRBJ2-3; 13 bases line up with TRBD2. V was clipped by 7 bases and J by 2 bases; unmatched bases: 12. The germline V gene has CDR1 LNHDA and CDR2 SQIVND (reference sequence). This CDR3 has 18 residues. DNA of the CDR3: TGTGCCAGTACCCCAACTAGCGGGGGGGCCTTTATCACAGATACGCAGTATTTT. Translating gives CASTPTSGGAFITDTQYF.

The CDR3 DNA is TGCGCCAGCAGTCCCTTTGACTTAAGCAACGGGGAGCTGTTTTTT. It yields the protein CASSPFDLSNGELFF. The rearrangement joins TRBV23-1 to TRBJ2-2; unclear D gene. TRBV23-1 is an open reading frame whose function is uncertain. The CDR3 is 15 amino acids. V lost 4 bases, J lost 7 bases, and 16 bases lay in between.